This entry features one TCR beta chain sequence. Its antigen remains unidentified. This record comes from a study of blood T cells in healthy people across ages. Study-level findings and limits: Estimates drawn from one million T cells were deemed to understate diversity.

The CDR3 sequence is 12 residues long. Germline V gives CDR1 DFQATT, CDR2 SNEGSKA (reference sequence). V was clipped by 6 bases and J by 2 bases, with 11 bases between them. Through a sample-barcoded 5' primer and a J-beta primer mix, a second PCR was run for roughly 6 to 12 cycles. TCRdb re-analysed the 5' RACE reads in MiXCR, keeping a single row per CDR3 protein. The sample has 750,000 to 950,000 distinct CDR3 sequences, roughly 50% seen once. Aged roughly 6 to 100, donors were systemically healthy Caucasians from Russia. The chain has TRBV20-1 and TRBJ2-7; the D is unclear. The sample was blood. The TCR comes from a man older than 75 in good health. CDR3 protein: CSAPLVAYEQYF. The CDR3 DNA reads TGCAGTGCCCCGCTAGTAGCCTACGAGCAGTACTTC.